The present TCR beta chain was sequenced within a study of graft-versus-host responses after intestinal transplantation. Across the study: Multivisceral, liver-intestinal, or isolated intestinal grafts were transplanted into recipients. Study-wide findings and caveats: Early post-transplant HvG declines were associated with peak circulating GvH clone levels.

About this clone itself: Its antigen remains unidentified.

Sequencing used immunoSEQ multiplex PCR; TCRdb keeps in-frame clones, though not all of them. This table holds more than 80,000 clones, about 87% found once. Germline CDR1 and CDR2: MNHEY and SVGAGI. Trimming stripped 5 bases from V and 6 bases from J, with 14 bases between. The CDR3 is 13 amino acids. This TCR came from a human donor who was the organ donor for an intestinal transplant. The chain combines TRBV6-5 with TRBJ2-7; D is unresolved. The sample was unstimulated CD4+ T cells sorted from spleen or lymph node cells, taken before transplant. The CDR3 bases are TGTGCCAGCAGTCTCCTGTTCTCGCGCGAGCAGTACTTC. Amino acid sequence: CASSLLFSREQYF.